A selection of T cell receptor beta chains follows, all from one sample in a study of blood T cell repertoires in COVID-19. Using immunoSEQ multiplex PCR, the repertoire was profiled, and TCRdb retains in-frame clones only, with some absent. The data show approximately 190,000 clones, almost 85% seen once. The sample was peripheral blood. Receptor source: an older woman with active or convalescent COVID-19. Each CDR3 is given with its conserved first and last residue. A D gene is named only where the DNA matches it firmly. Clone size is not always given. Where it is, it says once, few, many or a class for expanded clones.

J	D	size	V	DNA	CDR3
TRBJ1-2	.	.	TRBV5-8	TGTGCCAGCAGCTTGGGGAACAGGGAGATTAGCTACACCTTC	CASSLGNREISYTF
TRBJ1-4	.	.	TRBV30	TGTGCCTGGACGGGGGGGGCAACTAATGAAAAACTGTTTTTT	CAWTGGATNEKLFF
TRBJ2-1	.	few	TRBV9	TGTGCCAGCAGCGCAGGGGACTACCTTAACTACGGTGAGCAGTTCTTC	CASSAGDYLNYGEQFF
TRBJ1-4	.	.	TRBV5-6	TGTGCCAGCAGAACTATAAGGGGTTTCGATAATGAAAAACTGTTTTTT	CASRTIRGFDNEKLFF
TRBJ2-6	.	few	TRBV5-6	TGTGCCAGCAGTTTGGGCCAGGCAGCCATCCCCTCTGGGGCCAACGTCCTGACTTTC	CASSLGQAAIPSGANVLTF
TRBJ2-1	TRBD2	.	TRBV18	TGTGCCAGCTCATTCCGGAAGCGGGAGGGTTTCGCCTACAATGAGCAGTTCTTC	CASSFRKREGFAYNEQFF
TRBJ1-1	TRBD1	.	TRBV7-9	TGTGCCAGCAGCCGGGCCGGGACAGGGGGGAATGCTTTCTTT	CASSRAGTGGNAFF
TRBJ2-1	TRBD2	.	TRBV29-1	TGCAGCTTCTCGGGACTAGCGGCTTACAATGAGCAGTTCTTC	CSFSGLAAYNEQFF
TRBJ1-1	.	.	TRBV5-1	TGCGCCAGCAGCTTGGTAGGGGCGCTGACTGAAGCTTTCTTT	CASSLVGALTEAFF
TRBJ2-7	TRBD2	.	TRBV5-4	TGTGCCAGCAGCTTGGGACTAGCGGGAGTTTCGTACGAGCAGTACTTC	CASSLGLAGVSYEQYF
TRBJ1-5	.	.	TRBV19	TGTGCCAGTAGTAGGGCAGGCAATCAGCCCCAGCATTTT	CASSRAGNQPQHF
TRBJ2-3	.	.	TRBV7-9	TGTGCCAGCAGCTTAATATTTAGCGGTACTAGCACAGATACGCAGTATTTT	CASSLIFSGTSTDTQYF
TRBJ2-7	.	.	TRBV3-1/TRBV3-2	TGTGCCAGCAGCCACCAGGCGGGGTACGAGCAGTACTTC	CASSHQAGYEQYF
TRBJ1-4	TRBD1	.	TRBV19	TGTGCCAGTAGTATGCGTCAGGGGGCAAATGAAAAACTGTTTTTT	CASSMRQGANEKLFF
TRBJ2-7	.	.	TRBV3-1/TRBV3-2	TGTGCCAGCAGCCAACTGATCCAGGGGAACGAGCAGTACTTC	CASSQLIQGNEQYF
TRBJ1-6	TRBD1	few	TRBV28	TGTGCCAGCAGTTCCACAGGGGGTCATTCACCCCTCCACTTT	CASSSTGGHSPLHF
TRBJ1-5	TRBD1	.	TRBV6-5	TGTGCCAGCAGTTTCACAGGGGTAGTTCAGCCCCAGCATTTT	CASSFTGVVQPQHF
TRBJ1-1	.	once	TRBV6-5	TGTGCCAGCAGTTACAGTGGGGCCAGAAGGAACACTGAAGCTTTCTTT	CASSYSGARRNTEAFF
TRBJ1-6	.	few	TRBV5-1	TGCGCCAGCAGCCCCGCTCCCGAGGCCTATAATTCACCCCTCCACTTT	CASSPAPEAYNSPLHF
TRBJ2-5	.	.	TRBV5-1	TGCGCCAGCAGCTTCGGGGGGACCCAGTACTTC	CASSFGGTQYF
TRBJ2-2	TRBD1	.	TRBV28	TGTGCCACCTTAGGCCAGGGGGCGTCCGGGGAGCTGTTTTTT	CATLGQGASGELFF
TRBJ2-4	TRBD2	.	TRBV4-1	TGCGCCAGCAGCTCCGGACTAGCGGGAGGCCCCAGCTGGAACATTCAGTACTTC	CASSSGLAGGPSWNIQYF
TRBJ2-7	TRBD2	.	TRBV18	TGTGCCAGCTCACGAGTAGCGGGAGTTTACTACGAGCAGTACTTC	CASSRVAGVYYEQYF
TRBJ2-7	TRBD1	.	TRBV18	TGTGCCAGCTCACCAACAGGGGGTCCCCGCGCGTCCGAGCAGTACTTC	CASSPTGGPRASEQYF
TRBJ1-2	TRBD1	.	TRBV12-5	TGTGCTAGTGGTTTGGTAAAAGGACAGGGGGCTTGGTATGGCTACACCTTC	CASGLVKGQGAWYGYTF
TRBJ2-7	TRBD1	.	TRBV19	TGTGCCAGTAGTAGCTCCGGGACAGTCTACGAGCAGTACTTC	CASSSSGTVYEQYF
TRBJ2-5	.	.	TRBV6-2/TRBV6-3	TGTGCCAGCAGCCCTAGACCTAGCAGAGTCCAAGAGACCCAGTACTTC	CASSPRPSRVQETQYF
TRBJ2-1	TRBD2	.	TRBV27	TGTGCCAGCAGTTTATCGGAATCAACTAGCGGCTACAATGAGCAGTTCTTC	CASSLSESTSGYNEQFF
TRBJ2-3	.	.	TRBV7-3	TGTGCCAGCAGCTTAACGGCTTCGGGCGGCGGGGCGACAGATACGCAGTATTTT	CASSLTASGGGATDTQYF
TRBJ2-2	TRBD2	.	TRBV4-1	TGCGCCAGCAGCCAAGTAGCGGGAGTAGGCGGGGAGCTGTTTTTT	CASSQVAGVGGELFF
TRBJ1-6	TRBD1	.	TRBV5-6	TGTGCCAGCAGCACCATCCGACAGGGGAGGCGGGATTCACCCCTCCACTTT	CASSTIRQGRRDSPLHF
TRBJ2-5	.	.	TRBV2	TGTGCCAGCAGCGGGGGAGAGACCCAGTACTTC	CASSGGETQYF
TRBJ2-5	.	.	TRBV28	TGTGCCAGCAGTTATCGGAACCAGGCGTTCGCCCAGTACTTC	CASSYRNQAFAQYF
TRBJ1-4	TRBD1	.	TRBV5-5	TGTGCCAGCAGCTTGGTGACAGGGGGCCTTAATGAAAAACTGTTTTTT	CASSLVTGGLNEKLFF
TRBJ2-7	.	.	TRBV11-2	TGTGCCAGCAGCTCAATCCGGGACAACTCCTACGAGCAGTACTTC	CASSSIRDNSYEQYF
TRBJ2-1	TRBD1	.	TRBV7-7	TGTGCCAGCAGCTCGACAGGGGGGAATGAGCAGTTCTTC	CASSSTGGNEQFF
TRBJ1-2	.	.	TRBV6-5	TGTGCCAGCAGGCGGGGACGCCAAAACTATGGCTACACCTTC	CASRRGRQNYGYTF
TRBJ1-1	TRBD1	.	TRBV29-1	TGCAGCGTTCGGACAGGGGGCGGTTTGAGCACTGAAGCTTTCTTT	CSVRTGGGLSTEAFF
TRBJ2-1	.	.	TRBV29-1	TGCAGCTCCAGCCCCAGCGACAATGAGCAGTTCTTC	CSSSPSDNEQFF
TRBJ2-7	.	.	TRBV2	TGTGCCAGCAGTCTACTAGGGCCCACCTACGAGCAGTACTTC	CASSLLGPTYEQYF
TRBJ2-1	TRBD1	.	TRBV5-8	TGTGCCAGCAGCTTCCCGGACAGGGGGATCTACAATGAGCAGTTCTTC	CASSFPDRGIYNEQFF
TRBJ2-3	.	.	TRBV28	TGTGGTACAGGGGGCCTAGCGGGGATCACAGATACGCAGTATTTT	CGTGGLAGITDTQYF